The clone carrying this T cell receptor beta chain was detected many times. This specimen comes from a study of T cells in Graves' hyperthyroidism and ophthalmopathy. Amplification yielded TCR beta CDR3 regions, with RNA transcripts as the source. The HTBI primer set drove a first-round RT-PCR of the TCR CDR3. TCRdb processed the multiplex PCR reads anew with MiXCR; each CDR3 protein has one entry. The sample yields over 200,000 distinct CDR3 sequences, approximately 16% seen once. The CDR3 length is 16 residues. J lost 2 bases, V lost 5 bases, and 7 bases had no gene match. The chain is built from TRBV12-3 or TRBV12-4 and TRBJ2-4, with TRBD1 matching 9 bases. Sequenced: blood. This receptor was taken from a man in his forties with Graves' hyperthyroidism. CDR3 in amino acids: CASSERDRAPKNIQYF. CDR3 coding DNA: TGTGCCAGCAGTGAGCGGGACAGGGCCCCCAAAAACATTCAGTACTTC.